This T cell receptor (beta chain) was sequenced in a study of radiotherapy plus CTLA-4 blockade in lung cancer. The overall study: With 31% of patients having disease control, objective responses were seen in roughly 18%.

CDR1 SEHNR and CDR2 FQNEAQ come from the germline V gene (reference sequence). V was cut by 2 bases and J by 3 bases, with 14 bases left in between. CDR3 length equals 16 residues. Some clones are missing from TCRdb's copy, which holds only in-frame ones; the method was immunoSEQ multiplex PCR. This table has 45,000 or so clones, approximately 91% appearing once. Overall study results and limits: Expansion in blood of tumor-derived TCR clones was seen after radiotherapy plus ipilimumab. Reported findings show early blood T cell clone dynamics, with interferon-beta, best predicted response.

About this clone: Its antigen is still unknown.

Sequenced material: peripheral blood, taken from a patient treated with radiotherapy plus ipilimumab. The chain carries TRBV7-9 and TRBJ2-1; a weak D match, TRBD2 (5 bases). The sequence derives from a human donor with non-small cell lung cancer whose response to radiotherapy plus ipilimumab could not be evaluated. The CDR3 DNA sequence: TGTGCCAGCAGCTTACCCGGACTCTCGTTCTACAATGAGCAGTTCTTC. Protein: CASSLPGLSFYNEQFF.